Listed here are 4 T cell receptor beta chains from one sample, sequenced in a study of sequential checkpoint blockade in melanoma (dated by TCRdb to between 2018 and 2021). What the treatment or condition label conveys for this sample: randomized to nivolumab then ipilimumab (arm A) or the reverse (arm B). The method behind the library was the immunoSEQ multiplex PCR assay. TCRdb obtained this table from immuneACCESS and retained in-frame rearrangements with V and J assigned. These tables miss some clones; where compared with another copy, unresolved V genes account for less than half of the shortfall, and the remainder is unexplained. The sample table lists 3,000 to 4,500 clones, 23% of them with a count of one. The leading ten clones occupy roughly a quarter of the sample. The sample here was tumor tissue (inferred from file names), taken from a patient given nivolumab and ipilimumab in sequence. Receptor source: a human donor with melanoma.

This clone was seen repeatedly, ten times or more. CDR3 loop: CASSQEGYGYTF. CDR3 DNA sequence: TGTGCCAGCAGTCAGGAGGGCTATGGCTACACCTTC. This chain joins TRBV6-8 and TRBJ1-2; D is unclear. V gave up 5 bases and J gave up 4 bases, with 8 bases separating them. Looked up from germline, CDR1 is MNHGY and CDR2 is SAAAGT. The CDR3 has 12 residues.

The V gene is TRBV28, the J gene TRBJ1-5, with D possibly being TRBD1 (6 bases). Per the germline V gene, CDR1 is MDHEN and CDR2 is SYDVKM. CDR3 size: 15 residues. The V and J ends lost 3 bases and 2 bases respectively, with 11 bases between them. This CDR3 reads CASSFSGAGNQPQHF. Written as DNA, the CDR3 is TGTGCCAGCAGTTTTTCAGGGGCCGGCAATCAGCCCCAGCATTTT.

The CDR3 loop reads CAWSAIGGYTF. The DNA of the CDR3 is TGTGCCTGGAGCGCGATTGGCGGCTACACCTTC. The chain carries TRBV30 and TRBJ1-2; D unclear. V was trimmed by 3 bases and J by 8 bases, leaving 10 bases between them. This CDR3 comprises 11 residues. Germline lookup yields CDR1 GTSNPN and CDR2 SVGIG (reference sequence).

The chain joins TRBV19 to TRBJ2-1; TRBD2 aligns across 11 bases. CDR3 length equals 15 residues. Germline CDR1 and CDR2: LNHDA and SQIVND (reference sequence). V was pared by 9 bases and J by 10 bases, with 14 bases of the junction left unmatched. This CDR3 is CASITSGRMKGEQFF. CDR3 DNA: TGTGCCAGCATAACTAGCGGGAGAATGAAAGGGGAGCAGTTCTTC. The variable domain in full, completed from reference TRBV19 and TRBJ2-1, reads DGGITQSPKYLFRKEGQNVTLSCEQNLNHDAMYWYRQDPGQGLRLIYYSQIVNDFQKGDIAEGYSVSREKKESFPLTVTSAQKNPTAFYLCASITSGRMKGEQFFGPGTRLTVL.